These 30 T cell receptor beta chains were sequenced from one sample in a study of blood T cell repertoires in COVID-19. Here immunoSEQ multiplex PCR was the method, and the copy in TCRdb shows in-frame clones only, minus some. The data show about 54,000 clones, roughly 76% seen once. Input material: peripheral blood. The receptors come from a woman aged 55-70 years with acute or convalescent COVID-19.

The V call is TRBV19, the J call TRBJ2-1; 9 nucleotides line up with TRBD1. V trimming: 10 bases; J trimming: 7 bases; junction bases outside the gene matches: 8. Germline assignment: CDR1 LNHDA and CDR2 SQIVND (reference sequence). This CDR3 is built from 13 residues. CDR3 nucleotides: TGTGCCACATCCGGGACAGGGAGGAATGAGCAGTTCTTC. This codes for CATSGTGRNEQFF. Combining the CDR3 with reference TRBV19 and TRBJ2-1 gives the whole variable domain DGGITQSPKYLFRKEGQNVTLSCEQNLNHDAMYWYRQDPGQGLRLIYYSQIVNDFQKGDIAEGYSVSREKKESFPLTVTSAQKNPTAFYLCATSGTGRNEQFFGPGTRLTVL.

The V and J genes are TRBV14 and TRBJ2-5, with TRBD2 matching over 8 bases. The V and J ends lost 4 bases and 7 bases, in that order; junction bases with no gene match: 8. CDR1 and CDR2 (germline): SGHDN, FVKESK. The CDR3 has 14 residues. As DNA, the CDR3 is TGTGCCAGCAGCCCGGCCGGGGGGGTCAGGACCCAGTACTTC. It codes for CASSPAGGVRTQYF.

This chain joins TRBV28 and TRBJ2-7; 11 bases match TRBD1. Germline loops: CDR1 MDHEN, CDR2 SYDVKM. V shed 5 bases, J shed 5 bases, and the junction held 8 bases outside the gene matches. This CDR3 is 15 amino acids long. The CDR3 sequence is CASSPGTGGYNEQYF. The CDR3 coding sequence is TGTGCCAGCAGTCCCGGGACAGGGGGTTATAACGAGCAGTACTTC.

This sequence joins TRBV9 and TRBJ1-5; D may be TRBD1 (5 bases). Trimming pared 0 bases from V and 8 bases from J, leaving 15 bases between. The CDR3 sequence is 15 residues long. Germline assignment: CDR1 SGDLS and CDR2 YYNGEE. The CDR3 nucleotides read TGTGCCAGCAGCGTAGATGGCGGGGGTACGGAGCCCCAGCATTTT. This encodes CASSVDGGGTEPQHF.

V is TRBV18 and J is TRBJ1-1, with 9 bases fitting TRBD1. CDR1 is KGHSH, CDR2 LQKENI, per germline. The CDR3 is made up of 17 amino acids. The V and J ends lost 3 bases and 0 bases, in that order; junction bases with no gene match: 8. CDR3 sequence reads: CASSPRTGEGLNTEAFF. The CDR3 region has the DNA TGTGCCAGCTCACCGAGGACAGGGGAGGGTTTGAACACTGAAGCTTTCTTT.

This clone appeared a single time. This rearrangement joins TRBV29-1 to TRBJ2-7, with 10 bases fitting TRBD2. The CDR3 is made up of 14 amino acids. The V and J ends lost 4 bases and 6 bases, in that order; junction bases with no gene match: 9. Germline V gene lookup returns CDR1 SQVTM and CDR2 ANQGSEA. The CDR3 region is CSVADSGGPSEQYF. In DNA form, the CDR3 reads TGCAGCGTTGCGGATAGCGGGGGGCCCAGCGAGCAGTACTTC.

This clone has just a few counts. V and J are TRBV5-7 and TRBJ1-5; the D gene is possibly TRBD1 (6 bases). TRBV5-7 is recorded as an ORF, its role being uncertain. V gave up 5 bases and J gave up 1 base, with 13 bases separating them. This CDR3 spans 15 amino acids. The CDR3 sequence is CASSWGHKSNQPQHF. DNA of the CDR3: TGTGCCAGCAGTTGGGGGCACAAGAGCAATCAGCCCCAGCATTTT.

The chain's CDR3 is CASSLAGGSTDTQYF. The CDR3 nucleotides are TGTGCCAGCAGTCTAGCGGGAGGTAGTACAGATACGCAGTATTTT. The chain is built from TRBV2 and TRBJ2-3, with 11 bases fitting TRBD2. Germline V lookup: CDR1 SNHLY, CDR2 FYNNEI. There are 15 residues in the CDR3. With 5 bases clipped from V and 3 bases from J, the junction kept 4 bases outside the gene matches.

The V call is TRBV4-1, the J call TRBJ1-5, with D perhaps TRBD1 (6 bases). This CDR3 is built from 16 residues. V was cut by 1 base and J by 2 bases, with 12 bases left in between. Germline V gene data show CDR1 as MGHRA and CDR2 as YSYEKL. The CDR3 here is CASSQVGRTGNQPQHF. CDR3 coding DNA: TGCGCCAGCAGCCAAGTAGGCAGGACAGGCAATCAGCCCCAGCATTTT.

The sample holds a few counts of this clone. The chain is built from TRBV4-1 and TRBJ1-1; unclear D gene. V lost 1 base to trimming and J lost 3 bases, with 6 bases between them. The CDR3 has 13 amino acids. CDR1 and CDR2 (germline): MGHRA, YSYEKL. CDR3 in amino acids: CASSQGGYTEAFF. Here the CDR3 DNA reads TGCGCCAGCAGCCAAGGAGGCTACACTGAAGCTTTCTTT.

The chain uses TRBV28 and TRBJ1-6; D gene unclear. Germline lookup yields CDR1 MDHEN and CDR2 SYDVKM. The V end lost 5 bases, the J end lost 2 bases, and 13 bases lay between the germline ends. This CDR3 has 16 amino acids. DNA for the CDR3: TGTGCCAGCAGTCAAAGGTCGGGGACCTATAATTCACCCCTCCACTTT. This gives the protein CASSQRSGTYNSPLHF.

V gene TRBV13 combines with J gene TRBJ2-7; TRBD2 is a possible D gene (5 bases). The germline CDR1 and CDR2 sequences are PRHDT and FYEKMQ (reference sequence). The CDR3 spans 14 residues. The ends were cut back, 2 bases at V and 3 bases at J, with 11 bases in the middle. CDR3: CASSLREKNYEQYF. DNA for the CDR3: TGTGCCAGCAGCTTACGGGAAAAGAACTACGAGCAGTACTTC.

The DNA for the CDR3 is TGTGCCAGCAGTTTAGTTACAGGGGGGAGTCAGCCCCAGCATTTT. It specifies CASSLVTGGSQPQHF. The chain has TRBV28 and TRBJ1-5; 8 nucleotides line up with TRBD1. J gave up 6 bases and V 2 bases, and 6 bases lay outside the gene matches. CDR1 MDHEN and CDR2 SYDVKM come from the germline V gene. The CDR3 spans 15 residues.

The CDR3 sequence is CASSFRVNTDTQYF. DNA of the CDR3: TGTGCCAGCAGCTTCAGGGTAAACACAGATACGCAGTATTTT. This sequence joins TRBV11-2 and TRBJ2-3, with a possible D match to TRBD1 (5 bases). V lost 3 bases to trimming and J lost 2 bases, with 9 bases between them. CDR1 is SGHAT and CDR2 is FQNNGV in the germline V gene. This CDR3 is built from 14 residues.

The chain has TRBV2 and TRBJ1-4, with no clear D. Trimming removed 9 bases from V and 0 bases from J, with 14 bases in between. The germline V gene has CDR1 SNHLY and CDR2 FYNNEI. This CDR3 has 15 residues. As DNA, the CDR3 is TGTGCCAGTAAACCGGGTCTTACAACTAATGAAAAACTGTTTTTT. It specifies CASKPGLTTNEKLFF.

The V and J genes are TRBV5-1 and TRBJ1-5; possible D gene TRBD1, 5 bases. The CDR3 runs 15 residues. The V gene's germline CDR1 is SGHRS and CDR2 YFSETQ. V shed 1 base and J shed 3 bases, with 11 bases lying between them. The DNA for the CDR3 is TGCGCCAGCAGCTTGTCGTCAGGGCCCAATCAGCCCCAGCATTTT. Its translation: CASSLSSGPNQPQHF.

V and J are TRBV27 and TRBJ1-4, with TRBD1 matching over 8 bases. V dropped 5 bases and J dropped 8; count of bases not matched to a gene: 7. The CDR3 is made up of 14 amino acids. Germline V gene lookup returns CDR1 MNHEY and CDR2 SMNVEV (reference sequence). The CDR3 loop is CASSILSGGEKLFF. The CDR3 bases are TGTGCCAGCAGTATACTCTCAGGGGGCGAAAAACTGTTTTTT.

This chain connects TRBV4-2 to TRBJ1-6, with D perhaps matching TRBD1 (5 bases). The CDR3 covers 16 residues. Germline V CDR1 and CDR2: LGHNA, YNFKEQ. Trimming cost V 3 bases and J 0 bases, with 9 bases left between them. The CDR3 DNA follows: TGTGCCAGCAGCCAGGGGCTAAGCTCCTATAATTCACCCCTCCACTTT. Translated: CASSQGLSSYNSPLHF.

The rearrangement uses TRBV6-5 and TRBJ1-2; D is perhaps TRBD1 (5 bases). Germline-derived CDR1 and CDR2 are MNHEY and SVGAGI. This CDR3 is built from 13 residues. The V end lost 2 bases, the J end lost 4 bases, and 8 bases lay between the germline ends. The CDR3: CASSYDSAYGYTF. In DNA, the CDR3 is TGTGCCAGCAGTTACGACAGCGCCTATGGCTACACCTTC.

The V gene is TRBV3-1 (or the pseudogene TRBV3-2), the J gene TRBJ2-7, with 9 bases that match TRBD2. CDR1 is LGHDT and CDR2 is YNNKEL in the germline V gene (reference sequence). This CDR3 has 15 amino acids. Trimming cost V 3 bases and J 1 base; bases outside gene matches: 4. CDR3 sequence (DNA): TGTGCCAGCAGCCATGCGGGAGGGGCATCCTACGAGCAGTACTTC. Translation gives CASSHAGGASYEQYF.

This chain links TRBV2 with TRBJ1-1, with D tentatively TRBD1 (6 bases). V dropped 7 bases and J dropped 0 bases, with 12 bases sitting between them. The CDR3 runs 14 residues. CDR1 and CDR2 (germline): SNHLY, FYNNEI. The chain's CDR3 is CASTRQAMNTEAFF. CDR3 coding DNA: TGTGCCAGCACCCGACAGGCCATGAACACTGAAGCTTTCTTT.

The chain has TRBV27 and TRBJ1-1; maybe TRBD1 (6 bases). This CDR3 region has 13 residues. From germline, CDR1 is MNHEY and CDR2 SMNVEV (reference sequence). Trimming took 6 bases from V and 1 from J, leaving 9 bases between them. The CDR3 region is CASRSQGNTEAFF. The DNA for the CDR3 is TGTGCCAGCAGATCACAGGGGAACACTGAAGCTTTCTTT.

CDR3 coding DNA: TGCAGCGTAGAGTATAATACGAAAGCTTTCTTT. Amino acids: CSVEYNTKAFF. This rearrangement joins TRBV29-1 to TRBJ1-1; D not certain. This CDR3 has 11 amino acids. V lost 6 bases and J 9 bases, leaving 14 bases between the germline ends. Germline V CDR1 and CDR2: SQVTM, ANQGSEA.

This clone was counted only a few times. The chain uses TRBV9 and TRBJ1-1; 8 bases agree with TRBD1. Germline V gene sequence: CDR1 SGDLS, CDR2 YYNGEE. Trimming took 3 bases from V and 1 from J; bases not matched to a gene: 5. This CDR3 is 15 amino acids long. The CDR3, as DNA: TGTGCCAGCAGCGAGACAGGGGTGGAGAACACTGAAGCTTTCTTT. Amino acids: CASSETGVENTEAFF.

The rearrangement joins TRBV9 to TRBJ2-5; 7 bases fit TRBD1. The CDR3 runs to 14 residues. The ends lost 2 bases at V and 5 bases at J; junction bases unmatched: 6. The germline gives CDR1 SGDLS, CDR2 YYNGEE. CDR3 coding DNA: TGTGCCAGCAGCGTCCGACAGGGCTGGGAGACCCAGTACTTC. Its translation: CASSVRQGWETQYF. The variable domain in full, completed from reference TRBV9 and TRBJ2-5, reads DSGVTQTPKHLITATGQRVTLRCSPRSGDLSVYWYQQSLDQGLQFLIQYYNGEERAKGNILERFSAQQFPDLHSELNLSSLELGDSALYFCASSVRQGWETQYFGPGTRLLVL.

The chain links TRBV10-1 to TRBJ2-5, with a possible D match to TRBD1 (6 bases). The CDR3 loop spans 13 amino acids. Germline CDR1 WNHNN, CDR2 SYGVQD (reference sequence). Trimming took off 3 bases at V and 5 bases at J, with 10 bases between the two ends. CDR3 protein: CASSEGRGETQYF. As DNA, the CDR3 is TGCGCCAGCAGTGAAGGCAGGGGCGAGACCCAGTACTTC.

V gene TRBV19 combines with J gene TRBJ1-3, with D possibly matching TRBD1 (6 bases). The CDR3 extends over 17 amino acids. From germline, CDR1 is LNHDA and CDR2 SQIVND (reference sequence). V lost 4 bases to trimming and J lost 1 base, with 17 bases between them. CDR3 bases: TGTGCCAGTAGTAAAAAAATGAGTACAGGGTCTGGAAACACCATATATTTT. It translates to CASSKKMSTGSGNTIYF.

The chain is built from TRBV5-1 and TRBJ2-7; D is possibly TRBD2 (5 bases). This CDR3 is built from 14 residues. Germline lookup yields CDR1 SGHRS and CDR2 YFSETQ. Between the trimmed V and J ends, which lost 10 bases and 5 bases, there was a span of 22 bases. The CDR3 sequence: CASGRTEVKDEQYF. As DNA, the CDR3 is TGCGCCTCGGGCCGGACTGAGGTGAAGGACGAGCAGTACTTC.

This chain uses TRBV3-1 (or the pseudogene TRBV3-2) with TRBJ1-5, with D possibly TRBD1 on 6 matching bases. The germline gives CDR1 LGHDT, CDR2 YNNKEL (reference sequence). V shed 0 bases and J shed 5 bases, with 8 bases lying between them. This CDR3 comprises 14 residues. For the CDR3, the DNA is TGTGCCAGCAGCCAAGACACAGGGTATCAGCCCCAGCATTTT. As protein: CASSQDTGYQPQHF.

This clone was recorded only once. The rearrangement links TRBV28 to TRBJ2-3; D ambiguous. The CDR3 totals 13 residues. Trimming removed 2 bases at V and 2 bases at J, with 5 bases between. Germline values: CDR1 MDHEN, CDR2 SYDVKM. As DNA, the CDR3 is TGTGCCAGCAGTTTACCCCACACAGATACGCAGTATTTT. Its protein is CASSLPHTDTQYF.